This T cell receptor (beta chain) appears in the sequencing data of a study of blood T cell repertoires in COVID-19. Across the whole study: T cells, B-cell-depleted T cells, or PBMCs provided the cDNA or gDNA that served as material.

The CDR3 contains 14 residues. Between the trimmed V and J ends, which lost 2 bases and 4 bases, there was a span of 12 bases. Germline V lookup: CDR1 SGHRS, CDR2 YFSETQ. Libraries were prepared by immunoSEQ multiplex PCR; TCRdb keeps only in-frame clonotypes and omits some of them. Of about 150,000 clones listed, about four fifths are singletons. The receptor was isolated from a woman aged 60 to 75 with acute or convalescent COVID-19. The chain is built from TRBV5-1 and TRBJ1-2, with unresolved D. The sequenced sample was peripheral blood. CDR3 residues: CASSLPLTGYGYTF. CDR3 bases: TGCGCCAGCAGCTTACCCCTCACCGGCTATGGCTACACCTTC. The full variable domain, rest sourced from reference TRBV5-1 and TRBJ1-2, is KAGVTQTPRYLIKTRGQQVTLSCSPISGHRSVSWYQQTPGQGLQFLFEYFSETQRNKGNFPGRFSGRQFSNSRSEMNVSTLELGDSALYLCASSLPLTGYGYTFGSGTRLTVV.